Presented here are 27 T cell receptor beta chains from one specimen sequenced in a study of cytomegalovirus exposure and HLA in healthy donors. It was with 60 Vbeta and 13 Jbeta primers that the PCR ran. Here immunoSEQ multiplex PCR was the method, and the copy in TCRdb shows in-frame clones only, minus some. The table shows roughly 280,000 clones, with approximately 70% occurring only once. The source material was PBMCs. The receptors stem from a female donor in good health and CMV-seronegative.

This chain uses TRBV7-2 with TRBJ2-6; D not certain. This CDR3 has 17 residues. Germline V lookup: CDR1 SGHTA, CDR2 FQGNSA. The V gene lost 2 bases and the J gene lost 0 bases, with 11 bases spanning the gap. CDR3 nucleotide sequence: TGTGCCAGCAGCTTATATCTACCGCACTCTGGGGCCAACGTCCTGACTTTC. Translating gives CASSLYLPHSGANVLTF.

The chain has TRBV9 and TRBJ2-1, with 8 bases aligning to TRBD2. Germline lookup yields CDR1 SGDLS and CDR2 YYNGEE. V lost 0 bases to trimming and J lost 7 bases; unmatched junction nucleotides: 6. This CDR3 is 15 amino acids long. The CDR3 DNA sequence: TGTGCCAGCAGCGTAGCAACTAGCGGAAGAAATGAGCAGTTCTTC. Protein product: CASSVATSGRNEQFF.

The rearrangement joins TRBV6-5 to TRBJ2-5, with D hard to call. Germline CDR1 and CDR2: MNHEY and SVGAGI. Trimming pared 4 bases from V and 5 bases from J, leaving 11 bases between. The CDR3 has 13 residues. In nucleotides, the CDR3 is TGTGCCAGCAGTTCGTCCCATCGGGAGACCCAGTACTTC. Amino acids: CASSSSHRETQYF.

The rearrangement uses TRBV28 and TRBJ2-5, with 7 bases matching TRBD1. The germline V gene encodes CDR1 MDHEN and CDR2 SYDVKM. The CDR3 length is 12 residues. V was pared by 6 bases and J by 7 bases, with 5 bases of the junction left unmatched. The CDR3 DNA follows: TGTGCCAGCAGCCCGACAGGGTTGACCCAGTACTTC. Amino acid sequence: CASSPTGLTQYF.

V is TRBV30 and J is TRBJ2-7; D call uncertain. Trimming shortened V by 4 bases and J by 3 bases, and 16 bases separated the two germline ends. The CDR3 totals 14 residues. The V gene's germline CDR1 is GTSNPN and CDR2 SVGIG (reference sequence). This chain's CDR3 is CAWKYSPNGYEQYF. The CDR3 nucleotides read TGTGCCTGGAAGTACAGTCCAAACGGCTACGAGCAGTACTTC. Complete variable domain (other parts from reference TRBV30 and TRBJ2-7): SQTIHQWPATLVQPVGSPLSLECTVEGTSNPNLYWYRQAAGRGLQLLFYSVGIGQISSEVPQNLSASRPQDRQFILSSKKLLLSDSGFYLCAWKYSPNGYEQYFGPGTRLTVT.

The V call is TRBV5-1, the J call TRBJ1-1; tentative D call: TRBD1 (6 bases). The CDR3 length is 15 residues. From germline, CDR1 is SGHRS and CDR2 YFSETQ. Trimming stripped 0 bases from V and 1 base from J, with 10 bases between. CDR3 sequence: CASSLVVGANTEAFF. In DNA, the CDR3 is TGCGCCAGCAGCTTGGTGGTGGGGGCGAACACTGAAGCTTTCTTT.

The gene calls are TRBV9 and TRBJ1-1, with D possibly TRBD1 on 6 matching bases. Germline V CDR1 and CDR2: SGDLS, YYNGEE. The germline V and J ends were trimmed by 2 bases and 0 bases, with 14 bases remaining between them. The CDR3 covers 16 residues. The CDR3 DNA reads TGTGCCAGCAGCGTTGGGGGGGCATTCCTGAACACTGAAGCTTTCTTT. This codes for CASSVGGAFLNTEAFF. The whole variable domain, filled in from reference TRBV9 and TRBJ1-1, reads DSGVTQTPKHLITATGQRVTLRCSPRSGDLSVYWYQQSLDQGLQFLIQYYNGEERAKGNILERFSAQQFPDLHSELNLSSLELGDSALYFCASSVGGAFLNTEAFFGQGTRLTVV.

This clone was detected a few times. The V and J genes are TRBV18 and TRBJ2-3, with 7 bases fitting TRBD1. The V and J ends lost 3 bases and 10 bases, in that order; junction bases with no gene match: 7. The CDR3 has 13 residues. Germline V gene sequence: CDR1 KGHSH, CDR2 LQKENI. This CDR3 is CASSPGTDAAQYF. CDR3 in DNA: TGTGCCAGCTCACCGGGGACAGACGCGGCGCAGTATTTT.

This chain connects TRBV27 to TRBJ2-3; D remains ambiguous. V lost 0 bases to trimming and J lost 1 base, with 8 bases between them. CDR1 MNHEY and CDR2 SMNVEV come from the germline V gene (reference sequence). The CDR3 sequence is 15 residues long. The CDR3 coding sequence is TGTGCCAGCAGTTTATCGGGCCTTCGCACAGATACGCAGTATTTT. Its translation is CASSLSGLRTDTQYF.

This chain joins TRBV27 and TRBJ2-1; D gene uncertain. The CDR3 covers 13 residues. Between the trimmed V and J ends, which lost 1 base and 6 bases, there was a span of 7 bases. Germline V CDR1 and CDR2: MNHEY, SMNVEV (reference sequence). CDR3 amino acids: CASSLLESNEQFF. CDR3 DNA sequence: TGTGCCAGCAGTTTATTAGAAAGCAATGAGCAGTTCTTC.

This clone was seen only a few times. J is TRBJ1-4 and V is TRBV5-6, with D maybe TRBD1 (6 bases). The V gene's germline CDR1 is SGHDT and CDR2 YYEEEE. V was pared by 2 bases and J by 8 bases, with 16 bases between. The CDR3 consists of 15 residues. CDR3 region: CASSFGAQGEEKLFF. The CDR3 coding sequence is TGTGCCAGCAGCTTTGGGGCACAGGGTGAAGAAAAACTGTTTTTT.

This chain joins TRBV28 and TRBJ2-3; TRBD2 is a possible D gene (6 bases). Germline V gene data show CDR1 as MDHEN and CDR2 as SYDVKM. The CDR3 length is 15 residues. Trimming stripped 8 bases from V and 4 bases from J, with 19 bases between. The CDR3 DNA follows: TGTGCCAGCCCCCCGCTCGGGAGTTGGGCAGATACGCAGTATTTT. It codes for CASPPLGSWADTQYF.

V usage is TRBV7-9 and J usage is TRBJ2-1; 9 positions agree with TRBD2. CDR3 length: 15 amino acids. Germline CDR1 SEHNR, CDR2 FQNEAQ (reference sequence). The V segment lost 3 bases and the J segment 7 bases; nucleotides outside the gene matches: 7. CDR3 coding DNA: TGTGCCAGCAGCTTTAGCGGGAGTGGTAGAAATGAGCAGTTCTTC. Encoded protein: CASSFSGSGRNEQFF. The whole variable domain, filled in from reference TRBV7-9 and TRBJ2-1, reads DTGVSQNPRHKITKRGQNVTFRCDPISEHNRLYWYRQTLGQGPEFLTYFQNEAQLEKSRLLSDRFSAERPKGSFSTLEIQRTEQGDSAMYLCASSFSGSGRNEQFFGPGTRLTVL.

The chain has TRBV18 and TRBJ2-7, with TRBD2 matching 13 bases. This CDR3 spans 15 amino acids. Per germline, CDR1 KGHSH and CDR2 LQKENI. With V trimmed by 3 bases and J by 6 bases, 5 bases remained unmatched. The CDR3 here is CASSPRTSGRGEQYF. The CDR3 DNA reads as TGTGCCAGCTCACCCCGGACTAGCGGGAGAGGCGAGCAGTACTTC.

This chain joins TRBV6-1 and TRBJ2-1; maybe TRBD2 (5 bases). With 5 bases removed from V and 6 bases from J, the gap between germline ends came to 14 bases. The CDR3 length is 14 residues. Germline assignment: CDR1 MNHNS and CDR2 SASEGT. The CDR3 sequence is CASSSDWAVNEQFF. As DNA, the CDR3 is TGTGCCAGCAGTTCGGACTGGGCCGTCAATGAGCAGTTCTTC.

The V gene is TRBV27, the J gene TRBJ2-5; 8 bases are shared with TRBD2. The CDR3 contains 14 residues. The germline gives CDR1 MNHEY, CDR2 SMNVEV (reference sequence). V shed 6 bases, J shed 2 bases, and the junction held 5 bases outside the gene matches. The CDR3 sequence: CASSTPGGQETQYF. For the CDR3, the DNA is TGTGCCAGCAGCACGCCGGGAGGGCAAGAGACCCAGTACTTC.

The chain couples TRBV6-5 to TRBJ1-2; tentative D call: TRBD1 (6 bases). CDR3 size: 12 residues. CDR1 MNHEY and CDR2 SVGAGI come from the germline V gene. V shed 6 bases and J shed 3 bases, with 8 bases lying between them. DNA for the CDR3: TGTGCCAGCAGGCCAGGGGACTATGGCTACACCTTC. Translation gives CASRPGDYGYTF.

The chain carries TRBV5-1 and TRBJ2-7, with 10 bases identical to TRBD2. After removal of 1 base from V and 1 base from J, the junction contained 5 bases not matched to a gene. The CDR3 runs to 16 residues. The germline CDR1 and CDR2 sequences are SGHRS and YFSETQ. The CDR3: CASSLSSAGGSYEQYF. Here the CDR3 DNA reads TGCGCCAGCAGCTTGAGTTCAGCGGGAGGGTCCTACGAGCAGTACTTC.

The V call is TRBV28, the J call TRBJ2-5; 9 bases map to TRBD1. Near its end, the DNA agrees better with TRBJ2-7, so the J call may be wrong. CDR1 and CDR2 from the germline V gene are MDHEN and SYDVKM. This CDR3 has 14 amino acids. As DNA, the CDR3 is TGTGCCAGCAGTCCTCCGGGACAGGGCCACGAGCAGTACTTC. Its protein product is CASSPPGQGHEQYF.

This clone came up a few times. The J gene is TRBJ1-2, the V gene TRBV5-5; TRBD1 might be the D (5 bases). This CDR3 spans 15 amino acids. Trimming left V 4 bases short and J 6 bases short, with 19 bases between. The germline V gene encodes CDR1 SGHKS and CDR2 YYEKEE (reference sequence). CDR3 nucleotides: TGTGCCAGCAGCCTTCCGGGGGGGGAGCGTGATGGCTACACCTTC. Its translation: CASSLPGGERDGYTF.

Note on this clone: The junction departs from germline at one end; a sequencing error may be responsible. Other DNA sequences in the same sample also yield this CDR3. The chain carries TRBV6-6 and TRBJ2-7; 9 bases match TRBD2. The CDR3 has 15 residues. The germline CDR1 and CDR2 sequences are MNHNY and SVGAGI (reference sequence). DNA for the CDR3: TGCGCCAGCAAACTGCTTAGCGGGAGTTTCCACGAGCAGTACTTC. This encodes CASKLLSGSFHEQYF.

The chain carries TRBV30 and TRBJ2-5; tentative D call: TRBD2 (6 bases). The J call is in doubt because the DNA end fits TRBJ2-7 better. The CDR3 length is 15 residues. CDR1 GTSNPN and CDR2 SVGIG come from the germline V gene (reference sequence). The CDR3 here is CAWSVLGTATYEQYF. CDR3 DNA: TGTGCCTGGAGTGTACTCGGGACTGCGACCTACGAGCAGTACTTC.

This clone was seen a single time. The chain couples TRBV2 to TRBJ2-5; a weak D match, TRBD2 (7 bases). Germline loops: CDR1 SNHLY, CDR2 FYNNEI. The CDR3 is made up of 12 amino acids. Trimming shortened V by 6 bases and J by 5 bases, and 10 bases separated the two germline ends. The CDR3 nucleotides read TGTGCCAGCAGAAGGGGGGGGGAGACCCAGTACTTC. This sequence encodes CASRRGGETQYF.

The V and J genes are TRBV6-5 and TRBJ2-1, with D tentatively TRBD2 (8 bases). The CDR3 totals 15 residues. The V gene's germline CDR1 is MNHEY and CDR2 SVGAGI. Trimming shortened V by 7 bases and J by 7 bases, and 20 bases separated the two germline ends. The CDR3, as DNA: TGTGCCAGCAAACGGGAGGGGGCGCGAAATAATGAGCAGTTCTTC. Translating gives CASKREGARNNEQFF.

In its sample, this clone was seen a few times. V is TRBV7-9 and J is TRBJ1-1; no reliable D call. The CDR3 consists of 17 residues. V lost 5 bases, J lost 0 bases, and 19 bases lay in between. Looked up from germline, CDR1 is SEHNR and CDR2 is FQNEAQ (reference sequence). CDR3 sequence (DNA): TGTGCCAGCAGCCCGAATGGTGGTGGGAGGATGAACACTGAAGCTTTCTTT. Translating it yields CASSPNGGGRMNTEAFF. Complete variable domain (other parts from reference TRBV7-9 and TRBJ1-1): DTGVSQNPRHKITKRGQNVTFRCDPISEHNRLYWYRQTLGQGPEFLTYFQNEAQLEKSRLLSDRFSAERPKGSFSTLEIQRTEQGDSAMYLCASSPNGGGRMNTEAFFGQGTRLTVV.

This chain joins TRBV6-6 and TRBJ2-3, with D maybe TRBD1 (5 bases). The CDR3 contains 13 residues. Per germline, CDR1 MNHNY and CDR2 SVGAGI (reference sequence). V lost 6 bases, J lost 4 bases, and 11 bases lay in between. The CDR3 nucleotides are TGTGCCAGCAGCAGCCAGGGCCCAGATACGCAGTATTTT. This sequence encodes CASSSQGPDTQYF.

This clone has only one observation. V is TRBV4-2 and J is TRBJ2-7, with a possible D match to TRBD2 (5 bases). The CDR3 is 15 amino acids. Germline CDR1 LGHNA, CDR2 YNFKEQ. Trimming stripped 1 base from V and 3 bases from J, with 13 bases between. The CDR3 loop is CASSQGEASNYEQYF. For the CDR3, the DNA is TGTGCCAGCAGCCAAGGCGAGGCTAGCAACTACGAGCAGTACTTC.